This is a list of T cell receptor beta chains from one sample in a study of lymphopenia after photon versus proton radiotherapy. Produced via immunoSEQ multiplex PCR; TCRdb's table is partial and in-frame only. The sample carries about 61,000 clones, around 88% recorded once. The sequenced sample was peripheral blood, obtained from a patient treated with photon-based radiotherapy. The receptor source for this set is a man aged 40-55 years with gastric cancer. Each CDR3 is given without its conserved first and last residue. The order of the fields is V gene, CDR3 length, J gene, CDR3 protein.

v_gene: TRBV27
len: 12
j_gene: TRBJ2-5
CDR3aa: ASSLGALSETQY

v_gene: TRBV30
len: 13
j_gene: TRBJ1-5
CDR3aa: AWSDTGISNQPQH

v_gene: TRBV7-2
len: 14
j_gene: TRBJ2-3
CDR3aa: ASNNYPAGGLDTQY

v_gene: TRBV5-1
len: 12
j_gene: TRBJ1-4
CDR3aa: ASSLTVGNEKLF

v_gene: TRBV12-5
len: 10
j_gene: TRBJ1-5
CDR3aa: ASALGDQPQH

v_gene: TRBV6-6
len: 9
j_gene: TRBJ2-7
CDR3aa: ASRYSGEQY

v_gene: TRBV11-1
len: 13
j_gene: TRBJ2-2
CDR3aa: ASSYGTGNTGELF

v_gene: TRBV4-2
len: 14
j_gene: TRBJ1-4
CDR3aa: ASSLRAGGGDEKLF

v_gene: TRBV7-3
len: 12
j_gene: TRBJ2-2
CDR3aa: ASSLLSDTGELF

v_gene: TRBV30
len: 16
j_gene: TRBJ1-6
CDR3aa: AWTKTLQRTGFDSPLH

v_gene: TRBV27
len: 13
j_gene: TRBJ2-1
CDR3aa: ASSISGGAGGEQF

v_gene: TRBV6-5
len: 14
j_gene: TRBJ1-4
CDR3aa: ASSYSGQARNEKLF

v_gene: TRBV11-2
len: 12
j_gene: TRBJ2-7
CDR3aa: ASNQGTGIHEQY

v_gene: TRBV4-2
len: 13
j_gene: TRBJ1-6
CDR3aa: ASSQGQDYNSPLH

v_gene: TRBV18
len: 14
j_gene: TRBJ1-6
CDR3aa: ASSPQWDRYNSPLH

v_gene: TRBV18
len: 12
j_gene: TRBJ1-1
CDR3aa: ASSPLVARTEAF

v_gene: TRBV11-3
len: 12
j_gene: TRBJ2-2
CDR3aa: ASSFRLGTGELF

v_gene: TRBV7-8
len: 11
j_gene: TRBJ1-1
CDR3aa: ASSLVSGTEAF

v_gene: TRBV28
len: 11
j_gene: TRBJ1-2
CDR3aa: ASKDGDRDGYT

v_gene: TRBV2
len: 12
j_gene: TRBJ2-3
CDR3aa: ASSWGTSTDTQY

v_gene: TRBV5-4
len: 14
j_gene: TRBJ2-5
CDR3aa: ASSIVAGGNQETQY

v_gene: TRBV5-1
len: 13
j_gene: TRBJ2-1
CDR3aa: ASSQGQGPYNEQF

v_gene: TRBV7-9
len: 11
j_gene: TRBJ2-6
CDR3aa: ATSSSGANVLT

v_gene: TRBV9
len: 12
j_gene: TRBJ1-1
CDR3aa: ASREGGGGTEAF

v_gene: TRBV19
len: 12
j_gene: TRBJ2-1
CDR3aa: ASSLGTGVNEQF

v_gene: TRBV5-4
len: 12
j_gene: TRBJ2-7
CDR3aa: ASSLSGGVVRQY

v_gene: TRBV27
len: 13
j_gene: TRBJ1-5
CDR3aa: ASSLYGVSNQPQH

v_gene: TRBV21-1
len: 16
j_gene: TRBJ2-3
CDR3aa: ASSRVGASGGATDTQY

v_gene: TRBV5-5
len: 14
j_gene: TRBJ1-4
CDR3aa: ASSLEVVAGGEKLF

v_gene: TRBV10-3
len: 11
j_gene: TRBJ2-7
CDR3aa: AISRDRAYEQY

v_gene: TRBV7-9
len: 13
j_gene: TRBJ1-2
CDR3aa: ASSLPSIRAGGYT

v_gene: TRBV6-6
len: 11
j_gene: TRBJ1-1
CDR3aa: ASSRLRATEAF

v_gene: TRBV11-3
len: 11
j_gene: TRBJ2-7
CDR3aa: ASSLGYGHEQY

v_gene: TRBV6-4
len: 15
j_gene: TRBJ1-5
CDR3aa: ASSDTLTGTDNQPQH

v_gene: TRBV11-1
len: 14
j_gene: TRBJ2-3
CDR3aa: ASSRTSGAYTDTQY

v_gene: TRBV5-6
len: 15
j_gene: TRBJ2-5
CDR3aa: ASSPPLTEGAEETQY

v_gene: TRBV6-6
len: 12
j_gene: TRBJ1-4
CDR3aa: ATASGGGGEKLF

v_gene: TRBV7-3
len: 16
j_gene: TRBJ2-3
CDR3aa: ASSLTPNLGGNTDTQY

v_gene: TRBV7-2
len: 13
j_gene: TRBJ1-6
CDR3aa: ASSLRTGDTSPLH

v_gene: TRBV2
len: 13
j_gene: TRBJ1-3
CDR3aa: ASSDNRGGGNTIY

v_gene: TRBV7-9
len: 11
j_gene: TRBJ2-5
CDR3aa: ASSLVGQETQY

v_gene: TRBV15
len: 15
j_gene: TRBJ2-4
CDR3aa: ATSSGTDRIAKNIQY

v_gene: TRBV6-1
len: 14
j_gene: TRBJ1-2
CDR3aa: ASSESGTGTGYGYT

v_gene: TRBV15
len: 12
j_gene: TRBJ2-1
CDR3aa: ATSRARGGNEQF

v_gene: TRBV5-1
len: 12
j_gene: TRBJ2-5
CDR3aa: ASSSGPAVETQY

v_gene: TRBV11-1
len: 14
j_gene: TRBJ2-4
CDR3aa: ASSLDLGAGGNIQY

v_gene: TRBV10-3
len: 12
j_gene: TRBJ2-2
CDR3aa: ATMGTAGDGELF

v_gene: TRBV21-1
len: 11
j_gene: TRBJ2-1
CDR3aa: ASSGRKYNEQF

v_gene: TRBV2
len: 12
j_gene: TRBJ1-2
CDR3aa: ASRWDRASYGYT

v_gene: TRBV7-9
len: 12
j_gene: TRBJ2-5
CDR3aa: ASSSGLKQETQY

v_gene: TRBV7-2
len: 10
j_gene: TRBJ2-7
CDR3aa: ASSRPSYEQY

v_gene: TRBV6-1
len: 11
j_gene: TRBJ1-2
CDR3aa: ASRGAANYGYT

v_gene: TRBV30
len: 12
j_gene: TRBJ1-6
CDR3aa: AWSRDKSNSPLH

v_gene: TRBV7-2
len: 12
j_gene: TRBJ2-7
CDR3aa: ASSLGGGTYEQY

v_gene: TRBV18
len: 15
j_gene: TRBJ2-1
CDR3aa: ASSPPAAGTGGNEQF

v_gene: TRBV25-1
len: 12
j_gene: TRBJ1-1
CDR3aa: ASTQPGENTEAF

v_gene: TRBV7-3
len: 10
j_gene: TRBJ2-2
CDR3aa: ASSPEYGELF

v_gene: TRBV2
len: 12
j_gene: TRBJ1-1
CDR3aa: ASSEGGAGPEAF